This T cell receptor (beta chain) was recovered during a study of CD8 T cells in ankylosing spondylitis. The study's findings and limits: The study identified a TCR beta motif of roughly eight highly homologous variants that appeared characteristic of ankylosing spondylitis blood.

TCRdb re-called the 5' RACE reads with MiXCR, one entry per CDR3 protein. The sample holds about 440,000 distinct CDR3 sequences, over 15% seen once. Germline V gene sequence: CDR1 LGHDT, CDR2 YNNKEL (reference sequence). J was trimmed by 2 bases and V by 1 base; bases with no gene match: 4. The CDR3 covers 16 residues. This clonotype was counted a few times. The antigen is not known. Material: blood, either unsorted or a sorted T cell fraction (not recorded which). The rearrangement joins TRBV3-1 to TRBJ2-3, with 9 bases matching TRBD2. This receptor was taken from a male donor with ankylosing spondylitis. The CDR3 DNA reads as TGTGCCAGCAGCCAAGGGGGACTAGCCCCCACAGATACGCAGTATTTT. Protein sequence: CASSQGGLAPTDTQYF.